This TCR beta chain is drawn from a study of neurological immune-mediated disorders. CDR1 and CDR2 (germline): DFQATT, SNEGSKA (reference sequence). Trimming took 1 base from V and 5 from J; bases not matched to a gene: 3. The CDR3 loop spans 13 amino acids. TCRdb ran MiXCR on the 5' RACE reads and lists one entry per CDR3 protein. The data contain 50,000 or so distinct CDR3 sequences, 16% of them singletons. This clonotype was observed at least ten times. V is TRBV20-1 and J is TRBJ2-5; TRBD1 aligns across 8 bases. The receptor was derived from a man aged 55 to 70 in good health. Specimen: PBMCs. The CDR3 DNA reads as TGCAGTGCTAGAGGGACAGGGACGGAGACCCAGTACTTC. Its translation is CSARGTGTETQYF.